One sample yielded the 7 T cell receptor beta chains listed below, sequenced in a study of CD8 T cells in ankylosing spondylitis. TCRdb re-analysed the 5' RACE reads in MiXCR, keeping a single row per CDR3 protein. This sample has 200,000 to 300,000 distinct CDR3 sequences; roughly a tenth occur once, and the top ten carry roughly 2.5%. Sequences were obtained from blood, either unsorted or a sorted T cell fraction (not recorded which). These receptors were collected from a male donor with ankylosing spondylitis or in good health (not recorded which).

A few counts support this clonotype. V usage is TRBV7-2 and J usage is TRBJ2-3; 10 bases fit TRBD1. This CDR3 is built from 14 residues. V shed 8 bases, J shed 4 bases, and the junction held 6 bases outside the gene matches. The germline V gene has CDR1 SGHTA and CDR2 FQGNSA. The CDR3 sequence: CASLRGTGADTQYF. The CDR3 DNA reads as TGTGCCAGCCTAAGGGGGACAGGGGCAGATACGCAGTATTTT.

This clonotype was found many times. The gene calls are TRBV5-8 and TRBJ2-1, with TRBD2 matching 13 bases. The CDR3 covers 15 residues. Germline assignment: CDR1 SGHTS and CDR2 YDEGEE. J was trimmed by 10 bases and V by 4 bases; bases with no gene match: 8. The CDR3 nucleotides read TGTGCCAGCAGCCCCCGGACTAGCGGGAGTGGGGAGCAGTTCTTC. The encoded protein is CASSPRTSGSGEQFF.

This clonotype has at least ten counts. V is TRBV27 and J is TRBJ1-4; TRBD1 agrees at 8 bases. Germline V gives CDR1 MNHEY, CDR2 SMNVEV (reference sequence). The V and J ends lost 4 bases and 5 bases, in that order; junction bases with no gene match: 3. CDR3 length equals 14 residues. This CDR3 reads CASSSDRENEKLFF. The CDR3, as DNA: TGTGCCAGCAGTTCGGACAGGGAGAATGAAAAACTGTTTTTT.

The table lists this clonotype with many counts. The V call is TRBV5-6, the J call TRBJ2-2, with D unresolved. This CDR3 spans 14 amino acids. V lost 3 bases and J 3 bases, leaving 9 bases between the germline ends. Germline assignment: CDR1 SGHDT and CDR2 YYEEEE. In DNA, the CDR3 is TGTGCCAGCAGCTACAGTCCCGACACCGGGGAGCTGTTTTTT. It codes for CASSYSPDTGELFF.

Ten or more counts support this clonotype. CDR3 DNA: TGTGCCAGCAGCCAAGAGAATCAGCCGGGGGGCCGAAATACGCAGTATTTT. Translating it yields CASSQENQPGGRNTQYF. The chain couples TRBV4-2 to TRBJ2-3, with D tentatively TRBD2 (7 bases). Deletions cut 0 bases from V and 7 bases from J, with 20 bases between. The CDR3 is 17 amino acids. CDR1 and CDR2 from the germline V gene are LGHNA and YNFKEQ.

This clonotype occurred many times. This rearrangement joins TRBV30 to TRBJ2-1; a possible D gene is TRBD2 (5 bases). V gave up 3 bases and J gave up 8 bases, with 11 bases separating them. The CDR3 covers 12 residues. Germline assignment: CDR1 GTSNPN and CDR2 SVGIG (reference sequence). CDR3 in amino acids: CAWSRVRDEQFF. CDR3 DNA: TGTGCCTGGAGCCGGGTGAGGGATGAGCAGTTCTTC.

The chain joins TRBV25-1 to TRBJ1-6, with 8 bases matching TRBD1. The CDR3 contains 16 residues. The germline gives CDR1 MGHDK, CDR2 SYGVNS. J was trimmed by 10 bases and V by 0 bases; bases with no gene match: 8. CDR3 sequence: CASSEYRQGAESPLHF. The CDR3, as DNA: TGTGCCAGCAGTGAATATAGGCAGGGGGCAGAGTCACCCCTCCACTTT.